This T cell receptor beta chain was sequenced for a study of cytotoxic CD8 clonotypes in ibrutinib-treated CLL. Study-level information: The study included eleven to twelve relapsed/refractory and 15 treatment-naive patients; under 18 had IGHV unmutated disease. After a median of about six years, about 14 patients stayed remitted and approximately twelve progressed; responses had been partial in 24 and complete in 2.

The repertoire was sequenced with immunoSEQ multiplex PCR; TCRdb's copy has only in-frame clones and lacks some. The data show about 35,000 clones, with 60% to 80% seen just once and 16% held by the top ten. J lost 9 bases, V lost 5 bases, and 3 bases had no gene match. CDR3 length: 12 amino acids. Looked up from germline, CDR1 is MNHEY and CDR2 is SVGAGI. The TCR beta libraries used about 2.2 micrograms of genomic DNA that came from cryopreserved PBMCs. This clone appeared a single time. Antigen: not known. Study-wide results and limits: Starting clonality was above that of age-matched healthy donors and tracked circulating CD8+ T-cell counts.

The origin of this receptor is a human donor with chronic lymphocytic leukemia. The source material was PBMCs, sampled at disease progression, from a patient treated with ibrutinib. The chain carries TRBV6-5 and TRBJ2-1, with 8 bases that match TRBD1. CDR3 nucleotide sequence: TGTGCCAGCAGTCAAACAGGGGGTGAGCAGTTCTTC. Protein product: CASSQTGGEQFF.